Below, 21 T cell receptor beta chains from the same sample are listed, as sequenced in a study of shared clonotypes between healthy human individuals. Clones were sequenced by immunoSEQ multiplex PCR, and TCRdb holds only the in-frame ones, with some missing. This sample carries about 2.4 million clones, more than 80% of them seen once, and the ten largest clones take roughly 0.15%. Sequences were obtained from naive CD4+ T cells sorted from blood. Subset indicated: CD45RA+ positively selected. These receptors came from a man between 18 and 29 years old in good health.

The chain combines TRBV10-3 with TRBJ2-3; TRBD2 is a possible D gene (6 bases). The V and J ends lost 10 bases and 0 bases respectively, with 17 bases between them. Germline CDR1 reads ENHRY; CDR2 reads SYGVKD. This CDR3 region has 15 residues. The CDR3 DNA reads as TGTGCCACACGGGCTTCGGGGGTTAGCACAGATACGCAGTATTTT. Encoded protein: CATRASGVSTDTQYF.

This clone has just one count. The chain recombines TRBV7-8 with TRBJ1-2; no reliable D call. The CDR3 runs to 16 residues. Per the germline V gene, CDR1 is SGHVS and CDR2 is FQNEAQ. Trimming took 3 bases from V and 2 from J, leaving 16 bases between them. The CDR3 DNA is TGTGCCAGCAGCTTCGGAGCCCGGGCGGTCAACTATGGCTACACCTTC. Translated, it gives CASSFGARAVNYGYTF.

This clone came up once. The rearrangement uses TRBV28 and TRBJ2-5; TRBD1 aligns across 7 bases. The CDR3 contains 14 residues. Unmatched junction bases numbered 6, after V lost 5 bases and J lost 3 bases. Germline loops: CDR1 MDHEN, CDR2 SYDVKM. CDR3 DNA: TGTGCCAGCAGTAGTACAGGGGAGAAAGAGACCCAGTACTTC. Residues: CASSSTGEKETQYF.

This chain connects TRBV28 to TRBJ1-5; 7 bases fit TRBD1. This CDR3 contains 16 residues. Germline CDR1 is MDHEN and CDR2 is SYDVKM. The V segment lost 3 bases and the J segment 5 bases; nucleotides outside the gene matches: 10. As DNA, the CDR3 is TGTGCCAGCAGTTTTTCGGGGACAGTCCTGGATCAGCCCCAGCATTTT. This encodes CASSFSGTVLDQPQHF.

The rearrangement links TRBV19 to TRBJ1-6, with 10 bases identical to TRBD1. The CDR3 totals 13 residues. Unmatched junction bases numbered 2, after V lost 9 bases and J lost 6 bases. Germline V gene sequence: CDR1 LNHDA, CDR2 SQIVND (reference sequence). The CDR3 protein is CASWDRGNSPLHF. CDR3 sequence (DNA): TGTGCCAGCTGGGACAGGGGTAATTCACCCCTCCACTTT.

J is TRBJ2-3 and V is TRBV4-1; D not certain. The CDR3 has 14 amino acids. V was cut by 2 bases and J by 4 bases, with 10 bases left in between. Germline V gene lookup returns CDR1 MGHRA and CDR2 YSYEKL. The CDR3: CASSQFLIADTQYF. Written as DNA, the CDR3 is TGCGCCAGCAGCCAATTTCTTATCGCAGATACGCAGTATTTT.

This chain uses TRBV10-3 with TRBJ1-4; the D is unclear. CDR3 length equals 12 residues. The ends were cut back, 0 bases at V and 13 bases at J, with 9 bases in the middle. The germline gives CDR1 ENHRY, CDR2 SYGVKD. The CDR3 spells CAISESMEGLFF. CDR3 nucleotide sequence: TGTGCCATCAGTGAGTCGATGGAGGGACTGTTTTTT.

This clone was seen once. V usage is TRBV2 and J usage is TRBJ2-3; no clear D. The CDR3 has 13 amino acids. V was cut by 6 bases and J by 1 base, with 8 bases left in between. Germline V gene lookup returns CDR1 SNHLY and CDR2 FYNNEI. This CDR3 reads CASRYQGTDTQYF. CDR3 in DNA: TGTGCCAGCAGGTATCAGGGCACAGATACGCAGTATTTT.

This clone has only one observation. The chain employs TRBV28 and TRBJ2-7; 9 nucleotides line up with TRBD1. The germline V gene encodes CDR1 MDHEN and CDR2 SYDVKM. Trimming cost V 4 bases and J 0 bases; bases outside gene matches: 7. The CDR3 length is 16 residues. CDR3 amino acids: CASSSIGTGNSYEQYF. The CDR3 coding sequence is TGTGCCAGCAGTTCAATAGGGACAGGGAACTCCTACGAGCAGTACTTC.

V usage is TRBV19 and J usage is TRBJ1-4; D gene unclear. The CDR3 has 11 amino acids. Between the trimmed V and J ends, which lost 3 bases and 6 bases, there was a span of 2 bases. In germline, CDR1 is LNHDA, CDR2 SQIVND (reference sequence). CDR3 protein: CASSIYEKLFF. CDR3 DNA: TGTGCCAGTAGTATTTATGAAAAACTGTTTTTT.

This clone was seen a few times. The V and J genes are TRBV6-1 and TRBJ1-6; a weak D match, TRBD1 (6 bases). CDR3 size: 13 residues. Germline CDR1 MNHNS, CDR2 SASEGT. Between the trimmed V and J ends, which lost 7 bases and 7 bases, there was a span of 11 bases. DNA for the CDR3: TGTGCCAGCATGGACAGCTTGAATTCACCCCTCCACTTT. Translated, it gives CASMDSLNSPLHF.

A word on this clone: The sample holds other DNA sequences that translate to the same CDR3. The V gene is TRBV20-1, the J gene TRBJ2-3; D ambiguous. CDR3 length equals 11 residues. Germline CDR1 DFQATT, CDR2 SNEGSKA (reference sequence). CDR3 residues: CSAIGADTQYF. CDR3 bases: TGCAGCGCCATTGGAGCAGATACGCAGTATTTT.

This chain uses TRBV5-6 with TRBJ2-3; TRBD1 matches at 9 bases. This CDR3 comprises 15 residues. Looked up from germline, CDR1 is SGHDT and CDR2 is YYEEEE. The trim removed 5 bases at V and 4 bases at J, leaving 8 bases unmatched. CDR3 DNA: TGTGCCAGCAGAATCACAGGGGGCAAGGCAGATACGCAGTATTTT. This encodes CASRITGGKADTQYF. Variable domain in full (rest from reference TRBV5-6 and TRBJ2-3): DAGVTQSPTHLIKTRGQQVTLRCSPKSGHDTVSWYQQALGQGPQFIFQYYEEEERQRGNFPDRFSGHQFPNYSSELNVNALLLGDSALYLCASRITGGKADTQYFGPGTRLTVL.

Only one count was recorded for this clone. This chain joins TRBV9 and TRBJ1-2; TRBD1 matches 9 bases. The CDR3 is 15 residues long. CDR1 is SGDLS and CDR2 is YYNGEE in the germline V gene. J gave up 2 bases and V 4 bases, and 6 bases lay outside the gene matches. The CDR3 reads CASSLRDRENYGYTF. The CDR3 DNA is TGTGCCAGCAGCCTAAGGGACAGGGAGAACTATGGCTACACCTTC. The complete variable domain, with remaining parts taken from reference TRBV9 and TRBJ1-2, reads DSGVTQTPKHLITATGQRVTLRCSPRSGDLSVYWYQQSLDQGLQFLIQYYNGEERAKGNILERFSAQQFPDLHSELNLSSLELGDSALYFCASSLRDRENYGYTFGSGTRLTVV.

The CDR3 reads CATSRAGQRNQPQHF. CDR3 coding DNA: TGTGCCACCAGCAGAGCGGGACAGCGCAATCAGCCCCAGCATTTT. The chain carries TRBV15 and TRBJ1-5; 7 nucleotides agree with TRBD1. Looked up from germline, CDR1 is LNHNV and CDR2 is YYDKDF (reference sequence). Losses at the gene ends were 1 base for V and 2 bases for J; bases not matched to a gene: 2. This CDR3 spans 15 amino acids.

The gene calls are TRBV7-2 and TRBJ2-5; 7 bases align to TRBD2. The CDR3 is 15 residues long. V lost 5 bases and J lost 1; bases outside the gene matches: 7. Germline assignment: CDR1 SGHTA and CDR2 FQGNSA. The CDR3 is CASSKASGSQETQYF. The CDR3 DNA follows: TGTGCCAGCAGCAAGGCTAGCGGAAGCCAAGAGACCCAGTACTTC.

The genes are TRBV10-3 and TRBJ2-1; D is perhaps TRBD1 (7 bases). The V gene lost 3 bases and the J gene lost 6 bases, with 9 bases spanning the gap. The germline V gene has CDR1 ENHRY and CDR2 SYGVKD. The CDR3 runs to 13 residues. This chain's CDR3 is CAISDRGANEQFF. The CDR3 DNA reads as TGTGCCATCAGTGACAGGGGGGCCAATGAGCAGTTCTTC.

This rearrangement joins TRBV10-1 to TRBJ2-5, with D perhaps TRBD1 (6 bases). The V end lost 2 bases, the J end lost 0 bases, and 13 bases lay between the germline ends. CDR1 WNHNN and CDR2 SYGVQD come from the germline V gene (reference sequence). The CDR3 length is 16 residues. As DNA, the CDR3 is TGCGCCAGCAGTGAGAGCCAGGGGATATACCAAGAGACCCAGTACTTC. Protein: CASSESQGIYQETQYF.

This clone was seen more than once but under ten times. The rearrangement uses TRBV30 and TRBJ1-1; no clear D gene. The germline CDR1 and CDR2 sequences are GTSNPN and SVGIG (reference sequence). Between the trimmed V and J ends, which lost 0 bases and 10 bases, there was a span of 9 bases. The CDR3 is 11 residues long. The CDR3 region has the DNA TGTGCCTGGAGTGTAGTAAAAGGAGCTTTCTTT. Translation gives CAWSVVKGAFF.

The V call is TRBV5-1, the J call TRBJ2-7; TRBD1 matches 10 bases. V trimming: 1 base; J trimming: 3 bases; junction bases outside the gene matches: 4. Looked up from germline, CDR1 is SGHRS and CDR2 is YFSETQ. This CDR3 comprises 15 residues. The chain's CDR3 is CASSLRGQGYYEQYF. The DNA of the CDR3 is TGCGCCAGCAGCTTGAGGGGACAGGGGTACTACGAGCAGTACTTC.

As regards this clone: The sample holds other DNA sequences that translate to the same CDR3. The CDR3 DNA reads as TGTGCCAGCAGCGTAGCGGGGAATAGCAATCAGCCCCAGCATTTT. Translation: CASSVAGNSNQPQHF. The V call is TRBV9, the J call TRBJ1-5, with D hard to call. Between the trimmed V and J ends, which lost 0 bases and 0 bases, there was a span of 7 bases. The CDR3 extends over 15 amino acids. Looked up from germline, CDR1 is SGDLS and CDR2 is YYNGEE.